The 4 T cell receptor beta chains below come from one sample, sequenced in a study of T-cell reconstitution after alpha-beta-depleted transplantation in children. A TCRbeta library incorporating unique molecular identifiers was prepared. TCRdb ran MiXCR on the PCR reads and lists one entry per CDR3 protein. This sample has under 20,000 distinct CDR3 sequences, with 10% to 15% found just once. The starting material was PBMCs, mostly from graft donor cells, obtained 60 days after TCRalphabeta/CD19-depleted stem cell transplant. All receptors derive from a female patient between 2 and 10 years old who had a stem cell transplant for congenital amegakaryocytic thrombocytopenia, so the T cells may come from the graft donor.

This clonotype was detected many times. CDR3 in amino acids: CASNKQGGFGNTIYF. The CDR3 nucleotides are TGTGCCAGCAACAAACAGGGAGGGTTTGGAAACACCATATATTTT. The V call is TRBV6-5, the J call TRBJ1-3; weak D call: TRBD1 (6 bases). CDR3 size: 15 residues. The germline CDR1 and CDR2 sequences are MNHEY and SVGAGI. The V gene lost 7 bases and the J gene lost 3 bases, with 16 bases spanning the gap.

Many counts were recorded for this clonotype. V and J are TRBV20-1 and TRBJ2-1, with a tentative D call TRBD2 (6 bases). Germline values: CDR1 DFQATT, CDR2 SNEGSKA (reference sequence). The CDR3 is 14 residues long. The V end was cut by 3 bases, the J end by 3 bases, with 12 bases between. The CDR3 sequence is CSARAGPYYNEQFF. CDR3 sequence (DNA): TGCAGTGCTAGGGCGGGACCGTACTACAATGAGCAGTTCTTC.

This clonotype came up many times. This chain uses TRBV7-8 with TRBJ2-7; 7 positions agree with TRBD2. The CDR3 is 14 amino acids. V lost 1 base, J lost 7 bases, and 7 bases stayed unmatched. Germline V gives CDR1 SGHVS, CDR2 FQNEAQ. CDR3 protein: CASSLGSSGGEQYF. The CDR3 region has the DNA TGTGCCAGCAGCTTAGGCTCTAGCGGAGGGGAGCAGTACTTC.

This clonotype was seen a single time. A much larger clone sits a single nucleotide away, making a read error possible. The CDR3 does not close with the conserved phenylalanine or tryptophan, likely indicating a read error. The chain recombines TRBV20-1 with TRBJ2-3, with D perhaps matching TRBD2 (7 bases). Germline V gives CDR1 DFQATT, CDR2 SNEGSKA (reference sequence). This CDR3 spans 13 amino acids. CDR3 residues: CGFYREGADTQYL. The CDR3 DNA reads TGCGGTTTTTACAGGGAGGGGGCAGATACGCAGTATCTT.